This T cell receptor beta chain was captured in a study of response to subunit inactivated influenza vaccine. TCRdb ran MiXCR on the RT-PCR reads and lists one entry per CDR3 protein. Of hundreds of thousands of distinct CDR3 sequences listed, roughly 15% are singletons. Germline CDR1 reads MNHEY; CDR2 reads SMNVEV (reference sequence). This CDR3 contains 17 residues. V was clipped by 2 bases and J by 2 bases; unmatched bases: 9. This clonotype was seen ten or more times. As yet, its antigen is unknown. Study findings and constraints: It was the authors' suggestion that each seasonal influenza vaccination recruits few new T cells.

The TCR was taken from a middle-aged man who received an inactivated influenza vaccine. The V and J genes are TRBV27 and TRBJ1-2; TRBD1 aligns across 9 bases. Material: PBMCs from blood, obtained approximately 15 days before vaccination. Here the CDR3 reads CASSLRHRGLSNYGYTF. The CDR3 DNA is TGTGCCAGCAGTTTACGACACAGGGGGCTCTCGAACTATGGCTACACCTTC.